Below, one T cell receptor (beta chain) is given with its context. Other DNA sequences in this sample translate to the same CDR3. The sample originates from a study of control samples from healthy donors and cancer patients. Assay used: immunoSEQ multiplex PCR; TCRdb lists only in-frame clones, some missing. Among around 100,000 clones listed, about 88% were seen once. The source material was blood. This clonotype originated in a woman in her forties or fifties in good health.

This CDR3 is CASSPRAAYGYTF. The CDR3 nucleotides read TGTGCCAGCAGCCCCCGGGCGGCCTATGGCTACACCTTC. This chain connects TRBV6-2 or TRBV6-3 to TRBJ1-2; D call uncertain. CDR1 and CDR2 (germline): MNHEY, SVGEGT. The CDR3 is 13 amino acids. V was shortened by 6 bases and J by 4 bases, with 12 bases between the two germline ends.